This TCR beta chain was identified in a study of human T cells and chemical hapten exposure. A remark on this clonotype: Its antigen is not identified.

The CDR3 covers 12 residues. Per the germline V gene, CDR1 is GTSNPN and CDR2 is SVGIG (reference sequence). The ends lost 8 bases at V and 7 bases at J; junction bases unmatched: 3. The library tagged each cDNA molecule with unique molecular identifiers. As originally analysed: A per-sample median of roughly 100,000 TCRs was observed, with a range of roughly 20,000 to 690,600. TCRdb passed the RACE reads through MiXCR, listing each CDR3 protein once. The V and J calls here are based on TCRdb, not the publication. The sample holds 50,000 or so distinct CDR3 sequences, 4.4% seen once. Stated time point: healthy volunteer bleed at 2 weeks. The template was total RNA from unfractionated whole blood. Study findings and constraints: TCRs at a frequency above 1 in 1000 stayed unchanged with DPC sensitization.

The chain joins TRBV30 to TRBJ1-6, with 9 bases matching TRBD1. This receptor was obtained from a human donor in good health. Some clones in this sample may be carry-over from other donors' samples. Specimen: whole blood. Here the CDR3 reads CARGQGNSPLHF. CDR3 nucleotides: TGTGCCCGCGGACAGGGGAATTCACCCCTCCACTTT. Together with reference TRBV30 and TRBJ1-6, the CDR3 gives the full variable domain: SQTIHQWPATLVQPVGSPLSLECTVEGTSNPNLYWYRQAAGRGLQLLFYSVGIGQISSEVPQNLSASRPQDRQFILSSKKLLLSDSGFYLCARGQGNSPLHFGNGTRLTVT.